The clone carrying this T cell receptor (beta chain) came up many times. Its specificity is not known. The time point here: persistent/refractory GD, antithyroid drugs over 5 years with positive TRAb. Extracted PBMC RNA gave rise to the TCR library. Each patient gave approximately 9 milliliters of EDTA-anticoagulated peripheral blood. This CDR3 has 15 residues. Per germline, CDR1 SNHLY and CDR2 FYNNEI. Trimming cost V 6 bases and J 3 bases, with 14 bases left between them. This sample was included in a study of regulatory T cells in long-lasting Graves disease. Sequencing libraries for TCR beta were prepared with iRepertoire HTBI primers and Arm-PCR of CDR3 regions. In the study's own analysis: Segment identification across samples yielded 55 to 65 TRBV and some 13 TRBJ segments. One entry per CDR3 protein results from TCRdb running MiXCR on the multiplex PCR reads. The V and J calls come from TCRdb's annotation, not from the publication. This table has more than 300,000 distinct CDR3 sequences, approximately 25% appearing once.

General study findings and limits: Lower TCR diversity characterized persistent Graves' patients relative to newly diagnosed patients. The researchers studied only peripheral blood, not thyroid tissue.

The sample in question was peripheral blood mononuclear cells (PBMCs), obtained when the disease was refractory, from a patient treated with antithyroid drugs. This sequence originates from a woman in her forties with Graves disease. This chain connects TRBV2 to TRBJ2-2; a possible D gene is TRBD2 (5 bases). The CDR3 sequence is CASRRWEWDTGELFF. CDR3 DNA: TGTGCCAGCAGAAGATGGGAGTGGGACACCGGGGAGCTGTTTTTT. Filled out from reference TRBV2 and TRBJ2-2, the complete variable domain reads EPEVTQTPSHQVTQMGQEVILRCVPISNHLYFYWYRQILGQKVEFLVSFYNNEISEKSEIFDDQFSVERPDGSNFTLKIRSTKLEDSAMYFCASRRWEWDTGELFFGEGSRLTVL.